These T cell receptor beta chains were read from a single sample in a study of T cell responses to AZD1222 COVID-19 vaccine. Clones were read by immunoSEQ multiplex PCR, and TCRdb kept only the in-frame ones, dropping some. This sample has around 45,000 clones, with about 82% found just once. Specimen: peripheral blood, collected 28 days after the second dose of the MenACWY control vaccine. Source of these receptors: an adult who received the MenACWY meningococcal vaccine as a control. The CDR3 runs from the conserved cysteine through the conserved F or W. D genes are given only for firm matches. Some rows have no size entry. The others give once, few or many, or a class for an expanded clone.

d_call: -; v_call: TRBV4-1; clone_size: -; cdr3_aa: CASSQLVRDTQYF
d_call: -; v_call: TRBV5-1; clone_size: -; cdr3_aa: CASSLFGTRGDTGELFF
d_call: TRBD1; v_call: TRBV30; clone_size: -; cdr3_aa: CAWSQGTGEKLFF
d_call: TRBD2; v_call: TRBV3-1/TRBV3-2; clone_size: -; cdr3_aa: CASSQKTGGPVDTQYF
d_call: TRBD1; v_call: TRBV9; clone_size: -; cdr3_aa: CASSVEIWTGDNEQFF
d_call: -; v_call: TRBV25-1; clone_size: -; cdr3_aa: CASSDPGVTDTQYF
d_call: TRBD1; v_call: TRBV18; clone_size: -; cdr3_aa: CASSTSRDSEQYF
d_call: -; v_call: TRBV2; clone_size: -; cdr3_aa: CASSDGTALTPQHF
d_call: TRBD2; v_call: TRBV9; clone_size: -; cdr3_aa: CASSVATGGQFGDTQYF
d_call: -; v_call: TRBV6-5; clone_size: -; cdr3_aa: CASSRRVGDFNEQFF
d_call: -; v_call: TRBV11-2; clone_size: -; cdr3_aa: CASRSRRDIYSYNEQFF
d_call: TRBD1; v_call: TRBV19; clone_size: -; cdr3_aa: CASTDRNYGYTF
d_call: -; v_call: TRBV5-1; clone_size: -; cdr3_aa: CASSLRDAYNEQFF
d_call: TRBD1; v_call: TRBV6-6; clone_size: medium-sized; cdr3_aa: CASSDRGGQPQHF
d_call: TRBD2; v_call: TRBV7-9; clone_size: -; cdr3_aa: CASSFFTGLAEANEQYF
d_call: -; v_call: TRBV28; clone_size: -; cdr3_aa: CASSFEGVQPQHF
d_call: -; v_call: TRBV30; clone_size: -; cdr3_aa: CAWSAGETQYF
d_call: TRBD1; v_call: TRBV4-1; clone_size: -; cdr3_aa: CASSQTGDNYGYTF
d_call: -; v_call: TRBV19; clone_size: -; cdr3_aa: CASSPYRDSNQPQHF
d_call: -; v_call: TRBV4-2; clone_size: few; cdr3_aa: CASSQDLQGVSAYNEQFF
d_call: TRBD1; v_call: TRBV11-2; clone_size: once; cdr3_aa: CASSRQGGETQYF
d_call: TRBD1; v_call: TRBV7-9; clone_size: -; cdr3_aa: CASSPRTGEVETQYF
d_call: -; v_call: TRBV25-1; clone_size: -; cdr3_aa: CASSENVGTEAFF
d_call: TRBD1; v_call: TRBV18; clone_size: once; cdr3_aa: CASSPGTAPANYGYTF
d_call: TRBD1; v_call: TRBV3-1/TRBV3-2; clone_size: -; cdr3_aa: CASSQEPGQGALYTF
d_call: -; v_call: TRBV30; clone_size: once; cdr3_aa: CAWRRYNEQFF
d_call: -; v_call: TRBV3-1/TRBV3-2; clone_size: -; cdr3_aa: CASSQATDNSPLHF